A single sample gave rise to the 31 T cell receptor beta chains below, sequenced in a study of blood T cell repertoires in COVID-19. Libraries were prepared by immunoSEQ multiplex PCR; TCRdb keeps only in-frame clonotypes and omits some of them. The sample holds 200,000 to 250,000 clones, about nine tenths seen once. Source material: peripheral blood. These receptor sequences come from a woman between 45 and 60 years old with acute or convalescent COVID-19.

In this sample, this clone turned up a few times. This sequence joins TRBV25-1 and TRBJ1-2, with 7 bases fitting TRBD1. V lost 4 bases and J lost 4; bases outside the gene matches: 6. Germline V gene data show CDR1 as MGHDK and CDR2 as SYGVNS. This CDR3 is 14 amino acids long. The chain's CDR3 is CASSGPGQVYGYTF. CDR3 coding DNA: TGTGCCAGCAGTGGCCCCGGACAGGTCTATGGCTACACCTTC.

The chain joins TRBV7-9 to TRBJ1-4, with D perhaps TRBD1 (5 bases). CDR1 SEHNR and CDR2 FQNEAQ come from the germline V gene (reference sequence). The V and J ends lost 2 bases and 8 bases respectively, with 15 bases between them. There are 15 residues in the CDR3. CDR3 residues: CASSLYPEEGEKLFF. CDR3 DNA sequence: TGTGCCAGCAGCTTATATCCGGAGGAGGGGGAAAAACTGTTTTTT.

The chain uses TRBV5-6 and TRBJ2-3, with 7 bases matching TRBD2. The germline CDR1 and CDR2 sequences are SGHDT and YYEEEE. The CDR3 covers 19 residues. Trimming at V came to 0 bases and at J to 0 bases, leaving 13 bases not matched to a gene. The CDR3 loop reads CASSLVGYSVGGSTDTQYF. CDR3 bases: TGTGCCAGCAGCTTGGTAGGGTACAGCGTCGGGGGGAGCACAGATACGCAGTATTTT.

V gene TRBV18 combines with J gene TRBJ1-2; tentative D call: TRBD1 (5 bases). The CDR3 sequence is 13 residues long. CDR1 is KGHSH, CDR2 LQKENI, per germline. The V gene lost 4 bases and the J gene lost 3 bases, with 9 bases spanning the gap. CDR3 nucleotide sequence: TGTGCCAGCTCACTAGGGGCAGACTATGGCTACACCTTC. Protein sequence: CASSLGADYGYTF.

This chain links TRBV27 with TRBJ1-5; D is unresolved. The CDR3 loop spans 15 amino acids. Germline lookup yields CDR1 MNHEY and CDR2 SMNVEV (reference sequence). The V gene lost 3 bases and the J gene lost 3 bases, with 12 bases spanning the gap. The CDR3: CASSFGGTNNQPQHF. The DNA of the CDR3 is TGTGCCAGCAGTTTTGGAGGAACGAACAATCAGCCCCAGCATTTT.

The chain carries TRBV4-3 and TRBJ2-3, with a tentative D call TRBD1 (6 bases). The CDR3 is made up of 15 amino acids. The V gene lost 0 bases and the J gene lost 0 bases, with 7 bases spanning the gap. Germline V CDR1 and CDR2: LGHNA, YSLEER. The CDR3 nucleotides read TGCGCCAGCAGCCAAGAGGACAGTAGCACAGATACGCAGTATTTT. Encoded protein: CASSQEDSSTDTQYF.

V usage is TRBV20-1 and J usage is TRBJ2-1; D perhaps matches TRBD1 (6 bases). Germline loops: CDR1 DFQATT, CDR2 SNEGSKA (reference sequence). The CDR3 has 14 amino acids. The V end lost 3 bases, the J end lost 1 base, and 10 bases lay between the germline ends. CDR3 amino acids: CSASITGSYNEQFF. The CDR3 coding sequence is TGCAGTGCTAGTATCACAGGGTCCTACAATGAGCAGTTCTTC.

The chain is built from TRBV7-3 and TRBJ2-1; 8 bases are shared with TRBD2. This CDR3 comprises 16 residues. V gave up 5 bases and J gave up 0 bases; unmatched junction bases: 6. In germline, CDR1 is SGHTA, CDR2 FQGTGA. The CDR3 DNA follows: TGTGCCAGCAGCCGCGGGGGGACGTACTCCTACAATGAGCAGTTCTTC. Translated: CASSRGGTYSYNEQFF.

The chain joins TRBV4-3 to TRBJ2-3, with TRBD2 matching 8 bases. Germline CDR1 LGHNA, CDR2 YSLEER. The CDR3 consists of 17 residues. Unmatched junction bases numbered 9, after V lost 1 base and J lost 3 bases. The chain's CDR3 is CASSQVASGLGTDTQYF. CDR3 in DNA: TGCGCCAGCAGCCAAGTCGCTAGCGGGTTGGGTACAGATACGCAGTATTTT.

The chain joins TRBV4-3 to TRBJ1-2, with 9 bases lining up with TRBD1. The V and J ends lost 1 base and 5 bases, in that order; junction bases with no gene match: 5. From germline, CDR1 is LGHNA and CDR2 YSLEER. The CDR3 extends over 15 amino acids. The CDR3 protein is CASSQGTGVVYGYTF. CDR3 bases: TGCGCCAGCAGCCAAGGGACAGGGGTAGTGTATGGCTACACCTTC.

The chain joins TRBV5-1 to TRBJ2-3; 10 bases are a match to TRBD2. The CDR3 is 16 residues long. Germline V gene lookup returns CDR1 SGHRS and CDR2 YFSETQ. V lost 2 bases and J lost 0; bases outside the gene matches: 3. DNA of the CDR3: TGCGCCAGCAGCTTCCTGACTAGCGGGAGCACAGATACGCAGTATTTT. Residues: CASSFLTSGSTDTQYF.

This clone was observed a single time. This chain joins TRBV11-1 and TRBJ2-7, with 8 bases lining up with TRBD1. In germline, CDR1 is SGHAT, CDR2 FQDESV (reference sequence). V was clipped by 5 bases and J by 4 bases; unmatched bases: 7. This CDR3 is built from 14 residues. The CDR3 nucleotides are TGTGCCAGCAGCGGTCCAGGGGGCTATTACGAGCAGTACTTC. It codes for CASSGPGGYYEQYF. Based on the CDR3 plus reference TRBV11-1 and TRBJ2-7, the full variable domain is EAEVAQSPRYKITEKSQAVAFWCDPISGHATLYWYRQILGQGPELLVQFQDESVVDDSQLPKDRFSAERLKGVDSTLKIQPAELGDSAMYLCASSGPGGYYEQYFGPGTRLTVT.

The chain is built from TRBV14 and TRBJ1-4, with D hard to call. The CDR3 runs 17 residues. V was cut by 0 bases and J by 5 bases, with 16 bases left in between. CDR1 is SGHDN, CDR2 FVKESK, per germline. The CDR3 DNA is TGTGCCAGCAGCCAAGAAGTTCCCTTACAGCTGAATGAAAAACTGTTTTTT. Amino acids: CASSQEVPLQLNEKLFF.

The genes are TRBV6-2 or TRBV6-3 and TRBJ2-3; weak D call: TRBD2 (6 bases). Germline V CDR1 and CDR2: MNHEY, SVGEGT. Between the trimmed V and J ends, which lost 6 bases and 4 bases, there was a span of 23 bases. This CDR3 is built from 17 residues. Written as DNA, the CDR3 is TGTGCCAGCAGCTCCGACACACCGACGGGGGACCCAGATACGCAGTATTTT. Protein: CASSSDTPTGDPDTQYF.

This chain connects TRBV19 to TRBJ2-3, with a tentative D call TRBD1 (6 bases). The CDR3 is 15 residues long. Trimming pared 3 bases from V and 0 bases from J, leaving 10 bases between. Germline values: CDR1 LNHDA, CDR2 SQIVND (reference sequence). CDR3 DNA: TGTGCCAGTAGTATCGAGGACAGAAGCACAGATACGCAGTATTTT. This translates into CASSIEDRSTDTQYF.

The CDR3 DNA follows: TGTGCCAGTAGTTTGGCGGCGCGGGACGTATCCTACGAGCAGTACTTC. Residues: CASSLAARDVSYEQYF. The chain uses TRBV19 and TRBJ2-7; maybe TRBD2 (6 bases). The CDR3 extends over 16 amino acids. Looked up from germline, CDR1 is LNHDA and CDR2 is SQIVND (reference sequence). The V end was cut by 5 bases, the J end by 1 base, with 18 bases between.

The chain is built from TRBV27 and TRBJ2-2; 12 bases map to TRBD1. Germline V CDR1 and CDR2: MNHEY, SMNVEV (reference sequence). CDR3 length: 16 amino acids. The junction had 7 bases not matched to a gene; V was cut back by 5 bases and J by 6 bases. The CDR3 nucleotides are TGTGCCAGCAGTCCCGGGACAGGGGGCTTCTCCGGGGAGCTGTTTTTT. Translation gives CASSPGTGGFSGELFF.

This clone was observed a single time. V is TRBV19 and J is TRBJ1-6; D is undetermined. The germline V gene encodes CDR1 LNHDA and CDR2 SQIVND (reference sequence). The CDR3 contains 12 residues. The V end lost 3 bases, the J end lost 10 bases, and 7 bases lay between the germline ends. The CDR3 loop reads CASSIGRSPLHF. Here the CDR3 DNA reads TGTGCCAGTAGTATTGGTCGGTCACCCCTCCACTTT. Filled out from reference TRBV19 and TRBJ1-6, the complete variable domain reads DGGITQSPKYLFRKEGQNVTLSCEQNLNHDAMYWYRQDPGQGLRLIYYSQIVNDFQKGDIAEGYSVSREKKESFPLTVTSAQKNPTAFYLCASSIGRSPLHFGNGTRLTVT.

This clone was counted a few times. The chain employs TRBV4-3 and TRBJ1-5; 8 bases align to TRBD1. The trim removed 0 bases at V and 3 bases at J, leaving 7 bases unmatched. Germline V gene sequence: CDR1 LGHNA, CDR2 YSLEER. The CDR3 sequence is 17 residues long. CDR3 DNA: TGCGCCAGCAGCCAAGATCCAGGGGGCAATAACAATCAGCCCCAGCATTTT. Translating it yields CASSQDPGGNNNQPQHF.

The chain uses TRBV5-1 and TRBJ1-1; 8 bases fit TRBD1. V lost 1 base to trimming and J lost 0 bases; unmatched junction nucleotides: 2. The CDR3 is 15 residues long. CDR1 SGHRS and CDR2 YFSETQ come from the germline V gene. CDR3 sequence reads: CASSLTGGMNTEAFF. DNA of the CDR3: TGCGCCAGCAGCTTGACAGGGGGAATGAACACTGAAGCTTTCTTT.

V usage is TRBV7-2 and J usage is TRBJ1-1; D remains unclear. CDR1 SGHTA and CDR2 FQGNSA come from the germline V gene. Trimming shortened V by 1 base and J by 4 bases, and 7 bases separated the two germline ends. The CDR3 consists of 13 residues. CDR3: CASSLVDSTEAFF. CDR3 bases: TGTGCCAGCAGCTTAGTGGACTCCACTGAAGCTTTCTTT.

The chain employs TRBV7-2 and TRBJ2-2, with a possible D match to TRBD1 (6 bases). Germline V gene data show CDR1 as SGHTA and CDR2 as FQGNSA. The CDR3 runs 13 residues. Deletions cut 1 base from V and 7 bases from J, with 7 bases between. This CDR3 is CASSLDRVGELFF. The CDR3 DNA reads TGTGCCAGCAGCTTAGACAGGGTCGGGGAGCTGTTTTTT.

V usage is TRBV14 and J usage is TRBJ2-3, with unresolved D. The V and J ends lost 2 bases and 1 base respectively, with 13 bases between them. The CDR3 length is 16 residues. Germline loops: CDR1 SGHDN, CDR2 FVKESK. CDR3 DNA sequence: TGTGCCAGCAGCCAATACTTCTTGCCGGGCACAGATACGCAGTATTTT. It yields the protein CASSQYFLPGTDTQYF.

The J gene is TRBJ1-5, the V gene TRBV12-3 or TRBV12-4; unclear D gene. V gave up 2 bases and J gave up 5 bases, with 7 bases separating them. CDR3 length equals 13 residues. The CDR3, as DNA: TGTGCCAGCAGTTTAATCGAGGATCAGCCCCAGCATTTT. Encoded protein: CASSLIEDQPQHF.

The rearrangement joins TRBV29-1 to TRBJ2-1; 7 bases fit TRBD2. CDR1 SQVTM and CDR2 ANQGSEA come from the germline V gene. The CDR3 covers 14 residues. The trim removed 4 bases at V and 4 bases at J, leaving 7 bases unmatched. The CDR3 spells CSVVAGAQYNEQFF. In DNA form, the CDR3 reads TGCAGCGTTGTGGCGGGAGCTCAATACAATGAGCAGTTCTTC.

The CDR3 protein is CASSPPGVSTDTQYF. The CDR3 DNA reads TGCGCCAGCAGCCCCCCAGGGGTTAGCACAGATACGCAGTATTTT. The genes are TRBV5-1 and TRBJ2-3, with D possibly being TRBD1 (6 bases). Trimming cost V 4 bases and J 0 bases, with 12 bases left between them. The CDR3 spans 15 residues. In germline, CDR1 is SGHRS, CDR2 YFSETQ.

The V gene is TRBV7-9, the J gene TRBJ1-2, with D perhaps matching TRBD1 (6 bases). The germline V gene encodes CDR1 SEHNR and CDR2 FQNEAQ (reference sequence). V was cut by 5 bases and J by 0 bases, with 16 bases left in between. The CDR3 runs to 16 residues. The CDR3 loop is CASSPLGTIANYGYTF. CDR3 coding DNA: TGTGCCAGCAGCCCTCTGGGGACAATAGCTAACTATGGCTACACCTTC. Variable domain in full (rest from reference TRBV7-9 and TRBJ1-2): DTGVSQNPRHKITKRGQNVTFRCDPISEHNRLYWYRQTLGQGPEFLTYFQNEAQLEKSRLLSDRFSAERPKGSFSTLEIQRTEQGDSAMYLCASSPLGTIANYGYTFGSGTRLTVV.

The chain employs TRBV27 and TRBJ2-7; maybe TRBD2 (5 bases). The length of the CDR3 is 14 residues. V lost 3 bases and J lost 2, with 11 bases in between. Germline V gene data show CDR1 as MNHEY and CDR2 as SMNVEV (reference sequence). CDR3 sequence reads: CASSLSGVAYEQYF. The CDR3 DNA reads TGTGCCAGCAGTTTGAGCGGAGTAGCCTACGAGCAGTACTTC.

This chain connects TRBV10-3 to TRBJ1-3, with TRBD1 identical over 8 bases. V shed 8 bases and J 3 bases; nucleotides not matched to a gene: 6. This CDR3 region has 14 residues. Germline V gene lookup returns CDR1 ENHRY and CDR2 SYGVKD. CDR3 loop: CAIQQGADGNTIYF. The CDR3 DNA reads TGTGCCATCCAGCAGGGGGCAGATGGAAACACCATATATTTT.

This rearrangement joins TRBV10-3 to TRBJ2-6, with 7 positions matching TRBD2. The V segment lost 3 bases and the J segment 3 bases; nucleotides outside the gene matches: 11. This CDR3 is 18 amino acids long. Germline-derived CDR1 and CDR2 are ENHRY and SYGVKD. CDR3 in amino acids: CAISDPDQGGNGANVLTF. The CDR3 bases are TGTGCCATCAGTGACCCGGACCAGGGAGGGAATGGGGCCAACGTCCTGACTTTC.

This sequence joins TRBV13 and TRBJ1-4; D may be TRBD1 (6 bases). Germline values: CDR1 PRHDT, CDR2 FYEKMQ (reference sequence). This CDR3 contains 14 residues. Trimming removed 0 bases at V and 8 bases at J, with 10 bases between. CDR3 protein: CASSLGQGREKLFF. The CDR3 nucleotides are TGTGCCAGCAGCTTAGGACAGGGCCGCGAAAAACTGTTTTTT.